These 4 T cell receptor beta chains were sequenced from one sample in a study of blood T cell repertoires in COVID-19. This table comes from immunoSEQ multiplex PCR, and its TCRdb copy is limited to in-frame clones, with some not included. The sample holds 360,000 or so clones, 85% to 90% seen once. Sequenced sample: peripheral blood. The receptors were gathered from a man between 18 and 29 years old with active or convalescent COVID-19.

The CDR3 region is CSLMPRGGIPEAFF. The CDR3 nucleotides are TGCAGCTTAATGCCCCGGGGAGGGATCCCCGAAGCTTTCTTT. This chain links TRBV29-1 with TRBJ1-1; D is unclear. The V and J ends lost 8 bases and 8 bases respectively, with 24 bases between them. The CDR3 sequence is 14 residues long. The germline V gene has CDR1 SQVTM and CDR2 ANQGSEA.

The chain has TRBV5-1 and TRBJ2-7; 8 bases agree with TRBD1. V lost 3 bases to trimming and J lost 6 bases; unmatched junction nucleotides: 11. Looked up from germline, CDR1 is SGHRS and CDR2 is YFSETQ. The CDR3 loop spans 15 amino acids. CDR3 coding DNA: TGCGCCAGCAGCTGGCCGGACAGGGCCCTGGGCGAGCAGTACTTC. Encoded protein: CASSWPDRALGEQYF. The full variable domain, completed using reference TRBV5-1 and TRBJ2-7, is KAGVTQTPRYLIKTRGQQVTLSCSPISGHRSVSWYQQTPGQGLQFLFEYFSETQRNKGNFPGRFSGRQFSNSRSEMNVSTLELGDSALYLCASSWPDRALGEQYFGPGTRLTVT.

The gene calls are TRBV7-8 and TRBJ2-7; 10 bases map to TRBD1. Per germline, CDR1 SGHVS and CDR2 FQNEAQ. Trimming took 4 bases from V and 5 from J; bases not matched to a gene: 11. This CDR3 comprises 16 residues. The CDR3 bases are TGTGCCAGCAGCTCGACCCGGGACAGGGGAGACCACGAGCAGTACTTC. Translation gives CASSSTRDRGDHEQYF.

The chain recombines TRBV27 with TRBJ2-1, with D possibly TRBD1 on 5 matching bases. Germline loops: CDR1 MNHEY, CDR2 SMNVEV (reference sequence). This CDR3 has 12 residues. Trimming removed 5 bases at V and 11 bases at J, with 13 bases between. CDR3 region: CASSPTGHQQFF. The CDR3 DNA follows: TGTGCCAGCAGTCCGACCGGACATCAGCAGTTCTTC.